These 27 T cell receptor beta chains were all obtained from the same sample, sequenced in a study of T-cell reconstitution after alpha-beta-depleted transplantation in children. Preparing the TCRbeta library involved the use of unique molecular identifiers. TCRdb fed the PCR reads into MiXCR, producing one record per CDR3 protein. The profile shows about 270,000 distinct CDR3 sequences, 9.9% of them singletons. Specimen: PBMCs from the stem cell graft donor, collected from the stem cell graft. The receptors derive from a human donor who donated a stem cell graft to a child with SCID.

The CDR3 region is CASSPELYNEQFF. CDR3 nucleotide sequence: TGTGCCAGCAGCCCGGAACTATACAATGAGCAGTTCTTC. The gene calls are TRBV7-2 and TRBJ2-1; D is ambiguous. The germline gives CDR1 SGHTA, CDR2 FQGNSA. The ends were cut back, 5 bases at V and 4 bases at J, with 9 bases in the middle. This CDR3 is built from 13 residues.

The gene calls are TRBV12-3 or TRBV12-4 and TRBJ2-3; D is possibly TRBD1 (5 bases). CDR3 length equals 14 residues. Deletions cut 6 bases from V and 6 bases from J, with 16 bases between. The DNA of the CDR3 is TGTGCCAGCAGCCCGGACATGGGGCCGGATACGCAGTATTTT. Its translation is CASSPDMGPDTQYF.

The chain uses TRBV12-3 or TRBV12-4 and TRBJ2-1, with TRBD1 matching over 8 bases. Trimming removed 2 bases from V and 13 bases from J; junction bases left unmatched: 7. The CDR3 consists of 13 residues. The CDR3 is CASSLRQGRLQFF. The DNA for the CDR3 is TGTGCCAGCAGTTTACGACAGGGGAGATTACAGTTCTTC.

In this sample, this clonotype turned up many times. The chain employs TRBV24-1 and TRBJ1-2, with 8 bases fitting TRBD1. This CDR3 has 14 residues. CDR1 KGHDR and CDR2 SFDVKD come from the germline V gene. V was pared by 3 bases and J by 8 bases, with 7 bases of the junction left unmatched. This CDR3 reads CATSDPAQGGGYTF. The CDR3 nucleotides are TGTGCCACCAGTGATCCTGCACAGGGGGGAGGCTACACCTTC.

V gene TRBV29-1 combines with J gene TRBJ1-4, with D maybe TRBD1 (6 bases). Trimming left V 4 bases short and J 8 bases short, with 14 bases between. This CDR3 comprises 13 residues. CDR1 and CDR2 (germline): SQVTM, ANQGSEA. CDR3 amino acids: CSVAAGVGEKLFF. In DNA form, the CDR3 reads TGCAGCGTTGCTGCAGGGGTCGGCGAAAAACTGTTTTTT.

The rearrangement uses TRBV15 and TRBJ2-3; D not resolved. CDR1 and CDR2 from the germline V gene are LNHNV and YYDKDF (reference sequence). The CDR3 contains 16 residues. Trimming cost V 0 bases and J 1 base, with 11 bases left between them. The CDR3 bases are TGTGCCACCAGCAGAGATCTGGCACTGGGCACAGATACGCAGTATTTT. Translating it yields CATSRDLALGTDTQYF.

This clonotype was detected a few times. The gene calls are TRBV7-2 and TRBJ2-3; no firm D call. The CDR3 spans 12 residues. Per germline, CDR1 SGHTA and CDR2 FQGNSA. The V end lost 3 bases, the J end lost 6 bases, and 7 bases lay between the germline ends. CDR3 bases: TGTGCCAGCAGCTTTATAACCGATACGCAGTATTTT. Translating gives CASSFITDTQYF.

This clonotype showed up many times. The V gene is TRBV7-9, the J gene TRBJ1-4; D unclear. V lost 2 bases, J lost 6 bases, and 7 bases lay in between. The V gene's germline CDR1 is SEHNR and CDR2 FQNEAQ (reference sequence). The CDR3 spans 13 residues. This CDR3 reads CASSLRLDEKLFF. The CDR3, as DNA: TGTGCCAGCAGCTTAAGACTGGATGAAAAACTGTTTTTT.

The CDR3: CAISVDSGGAGAKNIQYF. The CDR3 DNA reads as TGTGCCATCAGTGTAGATAGCGGGGGGGCCGGAGCCAAAAACATTCAGTACTTC. The V and J genes are TRBV10-3 and TRBJ2-4; 11 bases match TRBD2. The ends lost 4 bases at V and 0 bases at J; junction bases unmatched: 8. Germline V gene sequence: CDR1 ENHRY, CDR2 SYGVKD. CDR3 size: 18 residues.

The DNA for the CDR3 is TGTGCCAGCCACAGGGGGCTTGGTGAAAAACTGTTTTTT. This gives the protein CASHRGLGEKLFF. The V call is TRBV6-2 or TRBV6-3, the J call TRBJ1-4; the match to TRBD1 covers 9 bases. The CDR3 covers 13 residues. Germline V CDR1 and CDR2: MNHEY, SVGEGT. V shed 8 bases and J 7 bases; nucleotides not matched to a gene: 5.

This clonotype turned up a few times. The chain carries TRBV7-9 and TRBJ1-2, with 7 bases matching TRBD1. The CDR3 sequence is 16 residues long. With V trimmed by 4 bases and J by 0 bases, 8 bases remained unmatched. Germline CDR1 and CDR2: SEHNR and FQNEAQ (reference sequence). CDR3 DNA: TGTGCCAGCAGCTCCCGACAGGGCTACACTAACTATGGCTACACCTTC. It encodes CASSSRQGYTNYGYTF. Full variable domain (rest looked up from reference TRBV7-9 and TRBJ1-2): DTGVSQNPRHKITKRGQNVTFRCDPISEHNRLYWYRQTLGQGPEFLTYFQNEAQLEKSRLLSDRFSAERPKGSFSTLEIQRTEQGDSAMYLCASSSRQGYTNYGYTFGSGTRLTVV.

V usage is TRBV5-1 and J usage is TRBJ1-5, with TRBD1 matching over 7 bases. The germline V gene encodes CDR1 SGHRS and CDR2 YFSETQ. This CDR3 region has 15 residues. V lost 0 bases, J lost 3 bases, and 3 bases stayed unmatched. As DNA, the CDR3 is TGCGCCAGCAGCTTGGGTGACAGGGACAATCAGCCCCAGCATTTT. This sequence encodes CASSLGDRDNQPQHF.

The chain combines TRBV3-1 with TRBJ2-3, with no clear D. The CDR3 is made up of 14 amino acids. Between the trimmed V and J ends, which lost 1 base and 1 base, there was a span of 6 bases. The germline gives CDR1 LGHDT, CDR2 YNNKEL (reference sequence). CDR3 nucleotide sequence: TGTGCCAGCAGCCAAGGGGCAGGCACAGATACGCAGTATTTT. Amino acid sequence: CASSQGAGTDTQYF.

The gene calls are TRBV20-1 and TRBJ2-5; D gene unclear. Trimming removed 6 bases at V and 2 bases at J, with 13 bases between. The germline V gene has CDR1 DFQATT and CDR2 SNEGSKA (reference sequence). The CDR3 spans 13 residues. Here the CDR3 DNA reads TGCAGTGCATGGCGAGGCGAGCAAGAGACCCAGTACTTC. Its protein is CSAWRGEQETQYF.

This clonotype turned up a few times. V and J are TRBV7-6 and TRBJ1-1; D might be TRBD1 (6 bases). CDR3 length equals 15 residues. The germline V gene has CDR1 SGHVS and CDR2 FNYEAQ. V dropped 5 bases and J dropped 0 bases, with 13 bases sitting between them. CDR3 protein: CASSQQGRMNTEAFF. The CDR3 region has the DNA TGTGCCAGCAGCCAGCAGGGGCGGATGAACACTGAAGCTTTCTTT.

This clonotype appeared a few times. DNA for the CDR3: TGCGCCAGCAGCCTGGACAGGGGTGGAGCAGATACGCAGTATTTT. Translating it yields CASSLDRGGADTQYF. The chain links TRBV5-1 to TRBJ2-3, with 9 bases matching TRBD1. The CDR3 consists of 15 residues. Germline CDR1 and CDR2: SGHRS and YFSETQ. After removal of 4 bases from V and 4 bases from J, the junction contained 7 bases not matched to a gene.

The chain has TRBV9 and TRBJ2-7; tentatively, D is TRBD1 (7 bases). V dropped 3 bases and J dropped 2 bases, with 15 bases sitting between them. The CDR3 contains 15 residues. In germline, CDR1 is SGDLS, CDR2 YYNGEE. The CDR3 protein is CASSEEGTAAYEQYF. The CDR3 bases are TGTGCCAGCAGCGAGGAGGGGACAGCTGCCTACGAGCAGTACTTC. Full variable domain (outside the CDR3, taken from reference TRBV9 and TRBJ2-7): DSGVTQTPKHLITATGQRVTLRCSPRSGDLSVYWYQQSLDQGLQFLIQYYNGEERAKGNILERFSAQQFPDLHSELNLSSLELGDSALYFCASSEEGTAAYEQYFGPGTRLTVT.

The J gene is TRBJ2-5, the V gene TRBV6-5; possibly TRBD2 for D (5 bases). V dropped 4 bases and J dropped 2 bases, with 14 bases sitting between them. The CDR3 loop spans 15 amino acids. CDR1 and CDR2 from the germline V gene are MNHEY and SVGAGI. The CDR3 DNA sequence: TGTGCCAGCAGTTTCTCCCCGGGCGGGCAAGAGACCCAGTACTTC. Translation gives CASSFSPGGQETQYF.

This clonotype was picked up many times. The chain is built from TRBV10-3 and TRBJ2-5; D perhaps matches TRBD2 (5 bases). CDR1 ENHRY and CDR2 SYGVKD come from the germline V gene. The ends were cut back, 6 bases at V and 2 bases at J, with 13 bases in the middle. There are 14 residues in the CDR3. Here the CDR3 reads CAISAPGKQETQYF. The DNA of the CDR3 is TGTGCCATCAGCGCCCCGGGGAAACAAGAGACCCAGTACTTC.

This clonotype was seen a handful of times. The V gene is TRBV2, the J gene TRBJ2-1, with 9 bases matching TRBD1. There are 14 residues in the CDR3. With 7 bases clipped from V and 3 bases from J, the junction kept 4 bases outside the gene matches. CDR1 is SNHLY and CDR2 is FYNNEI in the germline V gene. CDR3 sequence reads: CASTRDRVYNEQFF. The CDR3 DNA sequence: TGTGCCAGCACCCGGGACAGGGTCTACAATGAGCAGTTCTTC.

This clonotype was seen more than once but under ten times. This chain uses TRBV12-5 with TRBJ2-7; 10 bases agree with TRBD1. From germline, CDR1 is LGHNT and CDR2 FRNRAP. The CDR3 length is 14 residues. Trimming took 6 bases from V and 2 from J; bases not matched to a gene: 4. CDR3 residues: CASGTGQGPYEQYF. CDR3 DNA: TGTGCTAGTGGCACGGGACAGGGGCCCTACGAGCAGTACTTC.

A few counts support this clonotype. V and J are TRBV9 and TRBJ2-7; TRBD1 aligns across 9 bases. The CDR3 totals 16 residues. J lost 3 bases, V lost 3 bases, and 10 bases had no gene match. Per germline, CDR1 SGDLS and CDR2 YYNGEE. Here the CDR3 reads CASSGPGTGSFYEQYF. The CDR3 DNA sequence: TGTGCCAGCAGCGGCCCCGGGACAGGGTCTTTCTACGAGCAGTACTTC.

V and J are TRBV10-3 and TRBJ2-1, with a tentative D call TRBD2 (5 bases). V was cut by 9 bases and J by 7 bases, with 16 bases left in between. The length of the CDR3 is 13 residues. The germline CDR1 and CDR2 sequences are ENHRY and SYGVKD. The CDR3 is CAILREQQNEQFF. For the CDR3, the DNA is TGTGCCATTTTACGGGAACAACAGAATGAGCAGTTCTTC.

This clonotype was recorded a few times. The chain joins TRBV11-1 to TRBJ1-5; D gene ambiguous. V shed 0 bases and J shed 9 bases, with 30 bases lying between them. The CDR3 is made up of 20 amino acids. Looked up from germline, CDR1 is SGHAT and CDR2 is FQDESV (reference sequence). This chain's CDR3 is CASSLAPLSGFLGNHRPQHF. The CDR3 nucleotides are TGTGCCAGCAGCTTAGCCCCTCTTAGTGGGTTCTTGGGTAATCATCGGCCCCAGCATTTT.

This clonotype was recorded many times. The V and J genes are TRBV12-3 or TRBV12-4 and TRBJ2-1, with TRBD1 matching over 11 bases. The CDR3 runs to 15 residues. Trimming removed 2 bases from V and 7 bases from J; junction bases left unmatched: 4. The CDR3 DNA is TGTGCCAGCAGTTTAAGTGGGACAGGGGGGAATGAGCAGTTCTTC. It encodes CASSLSGTGGNEQFF.

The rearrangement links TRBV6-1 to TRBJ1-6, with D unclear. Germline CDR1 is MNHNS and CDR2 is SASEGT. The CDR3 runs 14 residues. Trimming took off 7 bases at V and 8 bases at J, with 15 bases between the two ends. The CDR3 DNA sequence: TGTGCCAGCAAACCGCAGCAGTCCGATTCACCCCTCCACTTT. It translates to CASKPQQSDSPLHF.

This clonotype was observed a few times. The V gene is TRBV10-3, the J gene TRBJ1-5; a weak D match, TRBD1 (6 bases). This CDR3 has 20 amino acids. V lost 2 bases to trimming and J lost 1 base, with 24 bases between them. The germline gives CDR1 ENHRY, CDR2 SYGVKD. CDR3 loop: CAISETLFDFRGRSNQPQHF. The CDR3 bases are TGTGCCATCAGTGAGACCCTATTCGACTTCAGGGGAAGGAGCAATCAGCCCCAGCATTTT.